This T cell receptor (beta chain) was recovered during a study of control samples from healthy donors and cancer patients (TCRdb year 2020). Note on this clone: The target of this receptor is not known. There are no base qualities to consult, and no much larger clone falls within one base.

V is trimmed back by 4 bases and J by 8 bases, and the junction contains 6 bases that no gene match accounts for. There are 16 amino acids in the CDR3, from cysteine to phenylalanine inclusive. Just the 48-base CDR3 DNA is kept, in frame starting at base 1. CDR1 and CDR2 are drawn from the germline V gene (reference sequence): LGHDT, YNNKEL. The protocol used for the library was the immunoSEQ multiplex PCR assay. TCRdb retrieved this table from immuneACCESS and kept in-frame rearrangements only. Not all clones are present; in checked studies, unresolved V genes account for under half, and no reason is known for the remainder. The sample includes 120,000 or so clones, with about 90% observed a single time. Clones ranked in the top ten supply around 1.8% of the sample.

This TCR was sampled from a young man in good health. The material sequenced was blood. The V and J segments used are TRBV3-1 (or the pseudogene TRBV3-2) and TRBJ2-1; TRBD2 fits 15 bases in the junction. The bases are TGTGCCAGCAGCCGAACCGGGACTAGCGGGAGGTATGAGCAGTTCTTC. Translated, it reads CASSRTGTSGRYEQFF.